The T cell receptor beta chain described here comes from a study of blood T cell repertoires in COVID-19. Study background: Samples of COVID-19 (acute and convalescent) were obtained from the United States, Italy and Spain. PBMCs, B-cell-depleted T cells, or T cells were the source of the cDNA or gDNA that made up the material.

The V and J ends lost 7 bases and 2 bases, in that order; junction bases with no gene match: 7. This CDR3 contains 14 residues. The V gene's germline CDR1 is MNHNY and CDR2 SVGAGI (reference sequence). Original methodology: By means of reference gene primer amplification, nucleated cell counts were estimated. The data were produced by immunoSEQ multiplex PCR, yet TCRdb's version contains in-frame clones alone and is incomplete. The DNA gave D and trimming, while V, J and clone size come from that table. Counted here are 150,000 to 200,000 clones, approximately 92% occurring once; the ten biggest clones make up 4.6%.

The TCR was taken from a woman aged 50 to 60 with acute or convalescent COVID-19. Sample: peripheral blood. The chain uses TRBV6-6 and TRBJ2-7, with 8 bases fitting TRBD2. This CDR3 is CASTPSGSTYEQYF. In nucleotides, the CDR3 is TGTGCCAGCACCCCAAGCGGGAGCACCTACGAGCAGTACTTC.